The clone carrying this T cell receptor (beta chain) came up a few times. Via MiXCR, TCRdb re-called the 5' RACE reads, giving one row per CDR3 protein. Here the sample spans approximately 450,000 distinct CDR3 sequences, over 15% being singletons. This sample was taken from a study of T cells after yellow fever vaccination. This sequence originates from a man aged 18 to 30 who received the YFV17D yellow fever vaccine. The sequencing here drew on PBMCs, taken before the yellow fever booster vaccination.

CDR3 sequence (DNA): TGTGCCAGCAGTCAACGGAGGACAGACGTAGCCAAAAACATTCAGTACTTC. Protein: CASSQRRTDVAKNIQYF. The chain employs TRBV7-2 and TRBJ2-4, with D tentatively TRBD1 (6 bases). The V end was cut by 6 bases, the J end by 0 bases, with 18 bases between. Germline V lookup: CDR1 SGHTA, CDR2 FQGNSA. CDR3 size: 17 residues.